The entry that follows covers one T cell receptor (beta chain) sequence. The antigen is not known. Only in-frame clones appear in the TCRdb table, and some are missing; sequencing was by immunoSEQ multiplex PCR. The sample consists of approximately 32,000 clones, around 80% of them appearing once. This specimen belongs to a study of PD-L1 blockade in urothelial cancer. Looking at the study overall: Patients had received 0 to 3 prior chemotherapy regimens.

Germline loops: CDR1 SGHNT, CDR2 YYREEE (reference sequence). Trimming cost V 4 bases and J 4 bases, with 17 bases left between them. CDR3 size: 16 residues. The study, taken as a whole, reports: Patients with durable benefit had greater blood expansion of tumor-associated TCR clones 3 weeks into treatment.

The chain links TRBV5-4 to TRBJ2-2, with D possibly matching TRBD1 (5 bases). Sequencing used PBMCs, obtained around atezolizumab (anti-PD-L1) treatment. This clonotype was sampled from a man in his 60s with urothelial cancer. CDR3 residues: CASSRLDSSPTGELFF. CDR3 DNA: TGTGCCAGCAGCCGACTCGACAGTTCCCCCACCGGGGAGCTGTTTTTT.